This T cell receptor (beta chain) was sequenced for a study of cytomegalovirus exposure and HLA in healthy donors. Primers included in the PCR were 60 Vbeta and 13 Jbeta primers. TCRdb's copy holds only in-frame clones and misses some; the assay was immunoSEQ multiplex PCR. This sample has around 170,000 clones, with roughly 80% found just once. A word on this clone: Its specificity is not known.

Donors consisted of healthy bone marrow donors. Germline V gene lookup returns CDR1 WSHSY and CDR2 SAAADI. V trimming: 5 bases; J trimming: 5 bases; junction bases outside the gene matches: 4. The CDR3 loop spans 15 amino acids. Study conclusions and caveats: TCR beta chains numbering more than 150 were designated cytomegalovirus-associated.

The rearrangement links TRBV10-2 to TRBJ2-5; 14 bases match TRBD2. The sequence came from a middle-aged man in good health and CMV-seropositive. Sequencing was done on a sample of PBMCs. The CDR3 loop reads CASSPRLAGGETQYF. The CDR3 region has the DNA TGCGCCAGCAGTCCCCGACTAGCGGGAGGGGAGACCCAGTACTTC.